A selection of T cell receptor beta chains follows, all from one sample in a study of PD-1 blockade in classical Hodgkin lymphoma. Generated by immunoSEQ multiplex PCR, the TCRdb table keeps only in-frame clones and is missing some. The sample has around 60,000 clones; more than 70% are singletons. Sequenced here: peripheral blood mononuclear cells (PBMCs), sampled before the second cycle of nivolumab. The receptors stem from a human donor with classical Hodgkin lymphoma. The CDR3 runs from the conserved cysteine through the conserved F or W. The D gene is left open where the match is weak. Some rows have no size entry. The others give once, few or many, or a class for an expanded clone.

>.|TRBV28|TRBJ1-2|TRBD1
CASRPPGQTYYGYTF
TGTGCCAGCAGGCCTCCGGGACAGACTTACTATGGCTACACCTTC
>.|TRBV10-3|TRBJ2-4|TRBD1
CAIKAGQGAKNIQYF
TGTGCCATCAAAGCGGGACAGGGGGCCAAAAACATTCAGTACTTC
>few|TRBV6-5|TRBJ2-7|.
CASRTRSYEQYF
TGTGCCAGCAGGACGAGAAGTTACGAGCAGTACTTC
>.|TRBV29-1|TRBJ2-4|.
CSVVAPGRIQYF
TGCAGCGTTGTAGCCCCAGGGAGGATTCAGTACTTC
>once|TRBV5-1|TRBJ1-4|.
CASSLYANEKLFF
TGCGCCAGCAGCTTGTATGCTAATGAAAAACTGTTTTTT
>.|TRBV4-1|TRBJ1-1|.
CASSQSGQWNTEAFF
TGCGCCAGCAGCCAATCGGGACAATGGAACACTGAAGCTTTCTTT
>.|TRBV27|TRBJ2-1|.
CASSPILTRYNEQFF
TGTGCCAGCAGCCCCATCCTGACCCGATACAATGAGCAGTTCTTC
>.|TRBV7-9|TRBJ2-4|.
CASSLGEISIQYF
TGTGCCAGCAGCTTGGGCGAAATTAGCATTCAGTACTTC
>.|TRBV7-9|TRBJ2-5|.
CASSLGGGETQYF
TGTGCCAGCAGCTTAGGTGGGGGAGAGACCCAGTACTTC
>.|TRBV5-1|TRBJ2-7|.
CASSPDPAYEQYF
TGCGCCAGCAGCCCTGACCCCGCCTACGAGCAGTACTTC
>.|TRBV5-1|TRBJ1-2|.
CASSLDPVGRGYTF
TGCGCCAGCAGCTTGGACCCGGTTGGCCGAGGCTACACCTTC
>.|TRBV16|TRBJ1-2|TRBD1
CASSLRGDGYTF
TGTGCCAGCAGCCTCAGGGGGGATGGCTACACCTTC
>.|TRBV11-2|TRBJ1-5|.
CASSLGTVSNQPQHF
TGTGCCAGCAGCTTAGGGACAGTTTCCAATCAGCCCCAGCATTTT
>.|TRBV5-1|TRBJ2-3|TRBD1
CASSSPRLQGADTQYF
TGCGCCAGCAGCTCCCCCCGACTACAGGGGGCAGATACGCAGTATTTT
>.|TRBV5-1|TRBJ1-1|.
CASSLVDPANTEAFF
TGCGCCAGCAGCTTGGTCGATCCAGCCAACACTGAAGCTTTCTTT
>.|TRBV5-1|TRBJ2-3|TRBD2
CASGTSGGSTDTQYF
TGCGCCAGCGGGACTAGCGGGGGGAGCACAGATACGCAGTATTTT
>.|TRBV5-1|TRBJ1-1|.
CASSLNAANTEAFF
TGCGCCAGCAGCTTGAACGCAGCCAACACTGAAGCTTTCTTT
>.|TRBV19|TRBJ1-2|TRBD1
CASSAGQGIDYGYTF
TGTGCCAGTAGTGCTGGACAGGGGATAGACTATGGCTACACCTTC
>.|TRBV5-1|TRBJ1-1|.
CASSLYSMNTEAFF
TGCGCCAGCAGCTTGTACAGCATGAACACTGAAGCTTTCTTT
>.|TRBV5-1|TRBJ2-5|.
CASRTRGLEETQYF
TGCGCCAGCAGGACAAGGGGCCTAGAAGAGACCCAGTACTTC
>.|TRBV6-6|TRBJ2-7|.
CASSYSQGGHEQYF
TGTGCCAGCAGTTACTCGCAGGGTGGCCACGAGCAGTACTTC
>once|TRBV28|TRBJ1-4|.
CASSLGNEKLFF
TGTGCCAGCAGTTTGGGGAACGAAAAACTGTTTTTT
>.|TRBV6-5|TRBJ1-1|.
CASSYRGSGGEAFF
TGTGCCAGCAGTTACAGGGGTTCGGGTGGTGAAGCTTTCTTT
>.|TRBV7-6|TRBJ2-1|TRBD1
CASSKGQGLYNEQFF
TGTGCCAGCAGCAAGGGACAGGGGCTGTACAATGAGCAGTTCTTC
>.|TRBV29-1|TRBJ2-1|.
CSPTGLYNEQFF
TGCAGCCCTACGGGCCTCTACAATGAGCAGTTCTTC
>.|TRBV6-1|TRBJ1-1|TRBD1
CASTPGQGRWAEAFF
TGTGCCAGCACCCCGGGACAGGGTCGATGGGCTGAAGCTTTCTTT
>.|TRBV5-1|TRBJ2-7|TRBD1
CASSSTGFGSYEQYF
TGCGCCAGCAGCTCGACAGGGTTCGGGTCCTACGAGCAGTACTTC
>.|TRBV15|TRBJ1-2|.
CATSRDHPGKANYGYTF
TGTGCCACCAGCAGAGATCATCCGGGAAAAGCTAACTATGGCTACACCTTC